This T cell receptor (beta chain) was observed in a study of tissue T cells after allogeneic stem cell transplantation. Study-level points and caveats: Blood and spleen captured only part of the tissue TCR repertoire. Anatomically similar tissues had similar TCR repertoires within each patient.

As regards this clone: As yet, its antigen is unknown. Mouse gene names and germline throughout. The CDR3 extends 1 residue past the end of the read, so its final part is completed from the germline J gene.

The germline gives CDR1 NNHDY, CDR2 SYVADS. V was clipped by 0 bases and J by 8 bases; unmatched bases: 3. There are 14 residues in the CDR3. Assay used: immunoSEQ multiplex PCR; TCRdb lists only in-frame clones, some missing. The sample yields about 48,000 clones, about three quarters seen once. Sequencing was carried out using sorted cells pooled from one or two spleens. This clonotype was sampled from a pool of C57BL/6 mice in good health. J is TRBJ2-4 and V is TRBV13-3, with 10 bases aligning to TRBD1. CDR3 in amino acids: CASSDGDRGITLYF. The sequenced CDR3 bases are TGTGCCAGCAGTGATGGGGACAGGGGTATCACCTTGTAC.